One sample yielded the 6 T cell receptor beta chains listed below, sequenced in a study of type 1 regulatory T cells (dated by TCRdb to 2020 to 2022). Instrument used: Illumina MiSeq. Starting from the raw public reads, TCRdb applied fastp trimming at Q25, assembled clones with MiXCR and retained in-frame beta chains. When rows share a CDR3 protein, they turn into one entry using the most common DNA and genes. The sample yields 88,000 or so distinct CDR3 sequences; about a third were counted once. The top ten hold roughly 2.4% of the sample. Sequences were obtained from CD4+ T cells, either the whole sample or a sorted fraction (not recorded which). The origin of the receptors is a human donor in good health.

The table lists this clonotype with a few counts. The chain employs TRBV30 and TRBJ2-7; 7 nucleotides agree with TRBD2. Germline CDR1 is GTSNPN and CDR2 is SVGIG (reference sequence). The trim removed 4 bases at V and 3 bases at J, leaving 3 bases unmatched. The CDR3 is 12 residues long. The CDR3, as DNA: TGTGCCTGGACTAGCGGAAGCTACGAGCAGTACTTC. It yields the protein CAWTSGSYEQYF.

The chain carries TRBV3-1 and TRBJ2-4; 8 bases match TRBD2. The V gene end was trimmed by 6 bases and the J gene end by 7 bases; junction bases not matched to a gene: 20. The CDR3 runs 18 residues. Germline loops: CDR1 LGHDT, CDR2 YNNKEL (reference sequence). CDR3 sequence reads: CASSSRGLAGLIGNIQYF. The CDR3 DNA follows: TGTGCCAGCAGTAGTCGTGGGCTAGCGGGTTTAATCGGTAACATTCAGTACTTC.

CDR3 in DNA: TGTGCCAGCAGCTTTCGGGACAGAAAAACAGATACGCAGTATTTT. Amino acids: CASSFRDRKTDTQYF. The V call is TRBV7-8, the J call TRBJ2-3; 7 bases match TRBD1. With 3 bases clipped from V and 3 bases from J, the junction kept 6 bases outside the gene matches. CDR3 length: 15 amino acids. CDR1 and CDR2 from the germline V gene are SGHVS and FQNEAQ.

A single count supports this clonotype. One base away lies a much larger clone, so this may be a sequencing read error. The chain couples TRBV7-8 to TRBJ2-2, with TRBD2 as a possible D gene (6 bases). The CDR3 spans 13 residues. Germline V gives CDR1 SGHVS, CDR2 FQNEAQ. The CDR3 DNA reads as TGTGCCGGCAGCGCAGGGAGGACCGGGGAGCTGTTTTTT. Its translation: CAGSAGRTGELFF.

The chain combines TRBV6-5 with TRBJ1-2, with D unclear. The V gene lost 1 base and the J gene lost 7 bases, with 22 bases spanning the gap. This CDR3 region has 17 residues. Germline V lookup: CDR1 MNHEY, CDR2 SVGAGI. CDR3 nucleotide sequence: TGTGCCAGCAGTTACTTTTCAGGACGGATCAATCGTAGTGGCTACACCTTC. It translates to CASSYFSGRINRSGYTF.

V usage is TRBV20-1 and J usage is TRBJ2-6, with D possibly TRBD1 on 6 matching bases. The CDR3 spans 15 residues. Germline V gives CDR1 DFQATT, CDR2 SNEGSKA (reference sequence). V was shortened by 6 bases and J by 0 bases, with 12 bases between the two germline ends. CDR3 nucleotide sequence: TGCAGTGCAGTTAACAGGGCCTCTGGGGCCAACGTCCTGACTTTC. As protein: CSAVNRASGANVLTF.